This T cell receptor (beta chain) was documented in a study of shared clonotypes between healthy human individuals. As for the study in general: Per donor, CD8 memory used one plate, CD8 naive used two, CD4 memory used three and CD4 naive used three.

Germline V CDR1 and CDR2: MNHNS, SASEGT. Trimming cost V 6 bases and J 3 bases; bases outside gene matches: 4. The length of the CDR3 is 15 residues. Study conclusions and caveats: Relative to memory subsets, naive subsets generally showed larger estimated richness. Blood alone was sampled, and tissue repertoires likely differ.

Authors' methods: Filtering differed, since immunoSEQ gave only junction sequences and no quality scores. The repertoire was sequenced with immunoSEQ multiplex PCR; TCRdb's copy has only in-frame clones and lacks some. The D gene and trimming were derived from the DNA, and the V and J assignments and clone size from that table. The table lists approximately 710,000 clones, about 92% of them singletons. With regard to this clone: Its antigen is not identified.

The sequence was collected from a man in his late teens or twenties in good health. Some clones in this sample may be carry-over from other donors' samples. Sample: memory CD8+ T cells from PBMCs. Noted subset: CD45RO+ cells pooled with CCR7-negative TemRA cells. The chain employs TRBV6-1 and TRBJ2-2, with 10 bases aligning to TRBD1. Here the CDR3 DNA reads TGTGCCAGCAGATCGACAGGGGGCGACACCGGGGAGCTGTTTTTT. Its translation: CASRSTGGDTGELFF.